Sequencing of this T cell receptor (beta chain) was carried out in a study of blood T cell repertoires in COVID-19. Clones were sequenced by immunoSEQ multiplex PCR, and TCRdb holds only the in-frame ones, with some missing. Among 110,000 to 150,000 clones listed, approximately 86% were seen once. With 3 bases clipped from V and 3 bases from J, the junction kept 2 bases outside the gene matches. The CDR3 loop spans 13 amino acids. Germline V CDR1 and CDR2: SGHNT, YYREEE (reference sequence). The source material was peripheral blood. The source is a man in his 70s with acute or convalescent COVID-19. The chain has TRBV5-4 and TRBJ2-5, with TRBD2 matching over 7 bases. The DNA for the CDR3 is TGTGCCAGCAGCTGGGGGGGAGAAGAGACCCAGTACTTC. It yields the protein CASSWGGEETQYF.